This is a list of T cell receptor beta chains from one sample in a study of blood T cell repertoires in COVID-19. Assay: immunoSEQ multiplex PCR; the TCRdb copy retains only in-frame clones and omits some. This sample has around 160,000 clones, with over 80% found just once. Sequences were obtained from peripheral blood. All receptors derive from a woman between 40 and 55 years old with active or convalescent COVID-19. Both conserved end residues are part of each CDR3. A D gene is named only where the DNA matches it firmly. Size is stated for part of the rows, as once, few or many counts, or as a class when the clone is expanded.

length	V	J	size	D	CDR3	DNA
15	TRBV27	TRBJ1-2	.	TRBD1	CASSRIGTGLGGYTF	TGTGCCAGCAGCCGGATCGGGACAGGGTTGGGTGGCTACACCTTC
15	TRBV5-1	TRBJ1-2	.	.	CASSPGTISSQGYTF	TGCGCCAGCAGCCCGGGGACAATTTCCTCACAAGGCTACACCTTC
15	TRBV6-2/TRBV6-3	TRBJ1-1	once	TRBD1	CASSSAGTGDGEAFF	TGTGCCAGCAGCAGCGCCGGGACAGGGGACGGTGAAGCTTTCTTT
15	TRBV3-1/TRBV3-2	TRBJ2-5	many	.	CASSRPRQTQETQYF	TGTGCCAGCAGCCGCCCGAGGCAGACCCAAGAGACCCAGTACTTC
14	TRBV27	TRBJ1-2	.	TRBD1	CASSQGQGIYGYTF	TGTGCCAGCAGCCAAGGACAGGGGATCTATGGCTACACCTTC
16	TRBV5-1	TRBJ1-1	.	TRBD1	CASSSQGAGMNTEAFF	TGCGCCAGCAGCTCGCAGGGGGCGGGAATGAACACTGAAGCTTTCTTT
12	TRBV11-3	TRBJ2-7	.	.	CASSLEGGEQYF	TGTGCCAGCAGCTTAGAAGGCGGCGAGCAGTACTTC
14	TRBV6-5	TRBJ1-4	few	TRBD1	CASSRQGNNEKLFF	TGTGCCAGCAGTCGACAGGGGAATAATGAAAAACTGTTTTTT
17	TRBV3-1/TRBV3-2	TRBJ2-1	few	TRBD2	CASSPLYLAGGDNEQFF	TGTGCCAGCAGCCCTTTATATCTAGCGGGAGGGGACAATGAGCAGTTCTTC
15	TRBV29-1	TRBJ2-3	.	.	CSVDSWEVRGDTQYF	TGCAGCGTTGATTCCTGGGAGGTGCGTGGAGATACGCAGTATTTT
13	TRBV2	TRBJ2-7	once	TRBD1	CASTWDRDYEQYF	TGTGCCAGCACTTGGGACAGGGACTACGAGCAGTACTTC
17	TRBV4-1	TRBJ1-3	.	.	CASSLSQEEGIGNTIYF	TGCGCCAGCAGCCTCAGCCAAGAGGAGGGGATAGGAAACACCATATATTTT
14	TRBV7-8	TRBJ2-1	.	.	CASSFAGRNNEQFF	TGTGCCAGCAGCTTCGCGGGGCGTAACAATGAGCAGTTCTTC
20	TRBV24-1	TRBJ1-2	.	.	CATSDLKGDGRGRANYGYTF	TGTGCCACCAGTGATTTAAAGGGGGACGGCAGGGGCCGAGCTAACTATGGCTACACCTTC